What follows are 26 T cell receptor beta chains derived from one specimen sequenced in a study of neurological immune-mediated disorders. From the 5' RACE reads, TCRdb called clonotypes with MiXCR, one entry per CDR3 protein. The sample lists about 55,000 distinct CDR3 sequences, 3% to 4.5% occurring once. Sample: PBMCs. Receptors were obtained from a man in his sixties with multiple sclerosis.

In this sample, this clonotype turned up many times. The J gene is TRBJ1-1, the V gene TRBV12-3 or TRBV12-4; D is unclear. V dropped 6 bases and J dropped 4 bases, with 12 bases sitting between them. The CDR3 totals 13 residues. The CDR3 DNA reads TGTGCCAGCAGATTCGCACAGATCACTGAAGCTTTCTTT. Its protein is CASRFAQITEAFF.

This clonotype was seen repeatedly, ten times or more. V and J are TRBV15 and TRBJ2-7, with D uncertain. V lost 0 bases, J lost 0 bases, and 9 bases lay in between. There are 15 residues in the CDR3. CDR1 is LNHNV and CDR2 is YYDKDF in the germline V gene (reference sequence). In nucleotides, the CDR3 is TGTGCCACCAGCAGAGAGACCCACAGCTCCTACGAGCAGTACTTC. It translates to CATSRETHSSYEQYF.

This clonotype appeared many times. The genes are TRBV5-1 and TRBJ1-4; D remains ambiguous. The length of the CDR3 is 14 residues. Germline CDR1 is SGHRS and CDR2 is YFSETQ. Trimming removed 5 bases from V and 0 bases from J, with 8 bases in between. CDR3 loop: CASRFSATNEKLFF. The DNA of the CDR3 is TGCGCCAGCAGATTCAGTGCAACTAATGAAAAACTGTTTTTT. Variable domain in full (rest from reference TRBV5-1 and TRBJ1-4): KAGVTQTPRYLIKTRGQQVTLSCSPISGHRSVSWYQQTPGQGLQFLFEYFSETQRNKGNFPGRFSGRQFSNSRSEMNVSTLELGDSALYLCASRFSATNEKLFFGSGTQLSVL.

This clonotype has a count of ten or more. This chain connects TRBV7-8 to TRBJ2-5; unclear D gene. The CDR3 covers 13 residues. V was pared by 4 bases and J by 5 bases, with 11 bases between. Germline V CDR1 and CDR2: SGHVS, FQNEAQ. The DNA of the CDR3 is TGTGCCAGCAGCTGGACCCGGTGGGAGACCCAGTACTTC. Translating gives CASSWTRWETQYF.

This clonotype has a count of ten or more. The chain uses TRBV30 and TRBJ1-2; tentative D call: TRBD1 (6 bases). Trimming shortened V by 1 base and J by 8 bases, and 14 bases separated the two germline ends. Germline V lookup: CDR1 GTSNPN, CDR2 SVGIG (reference sequence). The length of the CDR3 is 13 residues. The DNA of the CDR3 is TGTGCCTGGAGTGCCGGCGGGGGGCGAGGCTACACCTTC. Encoded protein: CAWSAGGGRGYTF.

This clonotype was seen at least ten times. The V call is TRBV30, the J call TRBJ2-3; unclear D gene. Germline CDR1 and CDR2: GTSNPN and SVGIG (reference sequence). The CDR3 has 14 amino acids. V was shortened by 0 bases and J by 2 bases, with 9 bases between the two germline ends. CDR3 nucleotide sequence: TGTGCCTGGAGTGTAAGCTTCTTCACAGATACGCAGTATTTT. As protein: CAWSVSFFTDTQYF.

This clonotype came up many times. The chain employs TRBV5-1 and TRBJ2-7; D possibly corresponds to TRBD2 (6 bases). V lost 4 bases and J lost 7, with 21 bases in between. The CDR3 extends over 15 amino acids. CDR1 is SGHRS, CDR2 YFSETQ, per germline. The CDR3 loop reads CASSTGGRGTYEQYF. The CDR3 region has the DNA TGCGCCAGCAGCACCGGGGGACGGGGCACGTATGAGCAGTACTTC.

This clonotype was observed many times. This chain links TRBV15 with TRBJ1-5; D ambiguous. The CDR3 is made up of 15 amino acids. CDR1 and CDR2 from the germline V gene are LNHNV and YYDKDF (reference sequence). V lost 1 base, J lost 2 bases, and 9 bases lay in between. This CDR3 reads CATSRVRQRNQPQHF. The CDR3 DNA follows: TGTGCCACCAGCAGAGTGAGGCAGCGCAATCAGCCCCAGCATTTT.

In this sample, this clonotype turned up many times. The chain couples TRBV5-1 to TRBJ1-1; D might be TRBD1 (6 bases). This CDR3 comprises 15 residues. From germline, CDR1 is SGHRS and CDR2 YFSETQ. Deletions cut 1 base from V and 0 bases from J, with 10 bases between. CDR3 sequence (DNA): TGCGCCAGCAGCTTGAAGGCAGGGGTGAACACTGAAGCTTTCTTT. It codes for CASSLKAGVNTEAFF.

This clonotype was observed at least ten times. The chain has TRBV5-1 and TRBJ1-4; D not certain. The germline V gene encodes CDR1 SGHRS and CDR2 YFSETQ. The CDR3 extends over 15 amino acids. V was shortened by 0 bases and J by 0 bases, with 6 bases between the two germline ends. The CDR3 sequence: CASSLGLATNEKLFF. DNA for the CDR3: TGCGCCAGCAGCTTGGGGTTGGCAACTAATGAAAAACTGTTTTTT.

CDR3 loop: CSARDRRITLHF. In DNA form, the CDR3 reads TGCAGTGCTAGGGACAGGAGGATCACCCTCCACTTT. The genes are TRBV20-1 and TRBJ1-6; 7 nucleotides match TRBD1. The CDR3 sequence is 12 residues long. With 3 bases clipped from V and 14 bases from J, the junction kept 7 bases outside the gene matches. Germline-derived CDR1 and CDR2 are DFQATT and SNEGSKA (reference sequence).

This clonotype was observed at least ten times. The gene calls are TRBV5-1 and TRBJ1-1; D remains unclear. Trimming left V 6 bases short and J 1 base short, with 13 bases between. The CDR3 has 14 residues. Germline V lookup: CDR1 SGHRS, CDR2 YFSETQ. CDR3 loop: CASKVSAANTEAFF. CDR3 in DNA: TGCGCCAGCAAGGTCAGCGCGGCGAACACTGAAGCTTTCTTT.

There are many counts of this clonotype. V gene TRBV7-8 combines with J gene TRBJ1-1; the D is unclear. This CDR3 region has 13 residues. CDR1 is SGHVS, CDR2 FQNEAQ, per germline. Trimming removed 3 bases from V and 3 bases from J, with 8 bases in between. Here the CDR3 reads CASSFGVDTEAFF. CDR3 nucleotides: TGTGCCAGCAGCTTCGGGGTGGACACTGAAGCTTTCTTT.

Ten or more counts support this clonotype. The gene calls are TRBV29-1 and TRBJ1-2; D is unresolved. Germline lookup yields CDR1 SQVTM and CDR2 ANQGSEA. Trimming shortened V by 6 bases and J by 5 bases, and 10 bases separated the two germline ends. This CDR3 contains 11 residues. The CDR3 sequence: CSVWEEYGYTF. CDR3 nucleotide sequence: TGCAGCGTATGGGAAGAATATGGCTACACCTTC. Full variable domain (remainder filled in from reference TRBV29-1 and TRBJ1-2): SAVISQKPSRDICQRGTSLTIQCQVDSQVTMMFWYRQQPGQSLTLIATANQGSEATYESGFVIDKFPISRPNLTFSTLTVSNMSPEDSSIYLCSVWEEYGYTFGSGTRLTVV.

This clonotype came up many times. V usage is TRBV7-9 and J usage is TRBJ1-1; 7 bases align to TRBD1. CDR3 length equals 12 residues. Germline values: CDR1 SEHNR, CDR2 FQNEAQ (reference sequence). With 7 bases clipped from V and 10 bases from J, the junction kept 9 bases outside the gene matches. This CDR3 is CASNQGGVGAFF. The CDR3 nucleotides read TGTGCCAGCAACCAGGGGGGAGTAGGAGCTTTCTTT.

This clonotype was observed many times. This rearrangement joins TRBV10-3 to TRBJ2-7; D ambiguous. This CDR3 contains 12 residues. Trimming stripped 7 bases from V and 4 bases from J, with 11 bases between. Germline V gene sequence: CDR1 ENHRY, CDR2 SYGVKD. The DNA for the CDR3 is TGTGCCATCAAGGGAAACGAATACGAGCAGTACTTC. It is translated as CAIKGNEYEQYF.

This clonotype was picked up many times. CDR3 nucleotide sequence: TGTGCCACGGGACAGGTGGATTACGAGCAGTACTTC. Protein: CATGQVDYEQYF. The gene calls are TRBV6-2 or TRBV6-3 and TRBJ2-7; TRBD1 matches 8 bases. CDR3 length: 12 residues. With 10 bases clipped from V and 4 bases from J, the junction kept 6 bases outside the gene matches. The germline V gene encodes CDR1 MNHEY and CDR2 SVGEGT.

This clonotype came up many times. CDR3 residues: CASSQVWGDTQYF. The CDR3 bases are TGTGCCAGCAGCCAAGTTTGGGGAGATACGCAGTATTTT. The J gene is TRBJ2-3, the V gene TRBV14; D is ambiguous. CDR3 length: 13 residues. V lost 1 base and J 5 bases, leaving 7 bases between the germline ends. CDR1 and CDR2 (germline): SGHDN, FVKESK.

The sample holds many counts of this clonotype. This rearrangement joins TRBV5-6 to TRBJ1-1, with D perhaps TRBD1 (5 bases). The CDR3 spans 14 residues. Germline V lookup: CDR1 SGHDT, CDR2 YYEEEE. With 3 bases removed from V and 4 bases from J, the gap between germline ends came to 13 bases. The CDR3 bases are TGTGCCAGCAGCTCTCAGGGAAGAGGCACTGAAGCTTTCTTT. Translation gives CASSSQGRGTEAFF.

Many counts were recorded for this clonotype. This chain connects TRBV5-5 to TRBJ2-5; weak D call: TRBD2 (5 bases). CDR3 length: 14 residues. CDR1 is SGHKS, CDR2 YYEKEE, per germline (reference sequence). V was trimmed by 4 bases and J by 7 bases, leaving 17 bases between them. CDR3: CASSPVGVEGTQYF. DNA for the CDR3: TGTGCCAGCAGCCCGGTCGGAGTTGAGGGGACCCAGTACTTC.

The table lists this clonotype with a few counts. An end of the junction differs from the germline gene, which may be a read error. The J gene is TRBJ1-5, the V gene TRBV20-1, with 7 positions matching TRBD1. The CDR3 loop spans 14 amino acids. Germline loops: CDR1 DFQATT, CDR2 SNEGSKA (reference sequence). The CDR3 reads CSARVQGQEKTQNF. The DNA of the CDR3 is TGCAGTGCTAGAGTTCAAGGACAGGAAAAGACCCAGAATTTT.

This clonotype was seen more than once but under ten times. The J gene is TRBJ1-2, the V gene TRBV5-1; D is ambiguous. CDR3 length equals 13 residues. V gave up 4 bases and J gave up 3 bases, with 10 bases separating them. Germline CDR1 and CDR2: SGHRS and YFSETQ. The CDR3 loop reads CASSIDGDYGYTF. CDR3 nucleotide sequence: TGCGCCAGCAGCATCGACGGAGACTATGGCTACACCTTC.

There are many counts of this clonotype. This chain connects TRBV27 to TRBJ1-1; 7 nucleotides agree with TRBD1. J gave up 0 bases and V 2 bases, and 15 bases lay outside the gene matches. Germline lookup yields CDR1 MNHEY and CDR2 SMNVEV (reference sequence). The CDR3 extends over 19 amino acids. Here the CDR3 DNA reads TGTGCCAGCAGTTTACGCATCGACAGGGCTGGGGGGGTGAACACTGAAGCTTTCTTT. Amino acids: CASSLRIDRAGGVNTEAFF.

This clonotype was seen many times. This rearrangement joins TRBV19 to TRBJ1-1; D ambiguous. Germline V gives CDR1 LNHDA, CDR2 SQIVND (reference sequence). Trimming took off 7 bases at V and 7 bases at J, with 13 bases between the two ends. The CDR3 is 12 residues long. The CDR3 reads CASTPDYGEAFF. The CDR3 nucleotides read TGTGCCAGTACCCCCGACTACGGTGAAGCTTTCTTT.

This clonotype was counted a few times. V usage is TRBV9 and J usage is TRBJ1-1; a weak D match, TRBD1 (5 bases). Deletions cut 0 bases from V and 0 bases from J, with 9 bases between. The CDR3 totals 15 residues. Germline V gives CDR1 SGDLS, CDR2 YYNGEE. The CDR3 sequence: CASSVVQGVNTEAFF. CDR3 coding DNA: TGTGCCAGCAGCGTAGTACAAGGGGTGAACACTGAAGCTTTCTTT. The full variable domain, its missing parts supplied by reference TRBV9 and TRBJ1-1, is DSGVTQTPKHLITATGQRVTLRCSPRSGDLSVYWYQQSLDQGLQFLIQYYNGEERAKGNILERFSAQQFPDLHSELNLSSLELGDSALYFCASSVVQGVNTEAFFGQGTRLTVV.

Ten or more counts support this clonotype. One base away lies a much larger clone, so this may be a sequencing read error. The chain combines TRBV5-1 with TRBJ1-1, with TRBD1 matching over 7 bases. Germline lookup yields CDR1 SGHRS and CDR2 YFSETQ. V was pared by 4 bases and J by 1 base, with 1 base of the junction left unmatched. This CDR3 region has 13 residues. CDR3 sequence (DNA): TGCGCCAGCAGCCGGACAGGGAACACTGAAGCTTTCTTT. This codes for CASSRTGNTEAFF. The complete variable domain, with remaining parts taken from reference TRBV5-1 and TRBJ1-1, reads KAGVTQTPRYLIKTRGQQVTLSCSPISGHRSVSWYQQTPGQGLQFLFEYFSETQRNKGNFPGRFSGRQFSNSRSEMNVSTLELGDSALYLCASSRTGNTEAFFGQGTRLTVV.